The 8 T cell receptor beta chains listed next were all sequenced from one sample in a study of blood T cell repertoires in COVID-19. The data were produced by immunoSEQ multiplex PCR, yet TCRdb's version contains in-frame clones alone and is incomplete. The table shows roughly 180,000 clones, with 75% to 85% occurring only once. Sequenced sample: peripheral blood. Receptor source: a woman aged 35 to 49 with COVID-19, enrolled during active disease.

The chain is built from TRBV7-8 and TRBJ2-5, with TRBD2 identical over 11 bases. Germline V gene data show CDR1 as SGHVS and CDR2 as FQNEAQ. The V segment lost 6 bases and the J segment 5 bases; nucleotides outside the gene matches: 5. CDR3 length: 14 amino acids. The DNA of the CDR3 is TGTGCCAGCAGGACTAGCGGGAAGGTGGAGACCCAGTACTTC. Protein sequence: CASRTSGKVETQYF.

V usage is TRBV6-1 and J usage is TRBJ1-4; tentatively, D is TRBD1 (6 bases). CDR3 size: 13 residues. CDR1 is MNHNS and CDR2 is SASEGT in the germline V gene. V lost 7 bases and J 7 bases, leaving 13 bases between the germline ends. The CDR3 region has the DNA TGTGCCAGCACCTGGGGGGGGGCTGAAAAACTGTTTTTT. Its translation: CASTWGGAEKLFF.

This sequence joins TRBV28 and TRBJ2-1; possible D gene TRBD1, 5 bases. The V end lost 2 bases, the J end lost 9 bases, and 11 bases lay between the germline ends. Germline V gives CDR1 MDHEN, CDR2 SYDVKM. This CDR3 contains 13 residues. CDR3 sequence: CASSLSQGLEQFF. The CDR3 region has the DNA TGTGCCAGCAGTTTAAGCCAGGGTCTTGAGCAGTTCTTC.

This clone showed up just a few times. The rearrangement joins TRBV9 to TRBJ2-2, with 9 bases identical to TRBD2. Unmatched junction bases numbered 2, after V lost 3 bases and J lost 2 bases. Germline V gene data show CDR1 as SGDLS and CDR2 as YYNGEE. This CDR3 has 15 amino acids. The CDR3 sequence: CASSEGTSNTGELFF. DNA of the CDR3: TGTGCCAGCAGCGAGGGGACTAGCAACACCGGGGAGCTGTTTTTT.

The chain employs TRBV6-5 and TRBJ1-2, with a tentative D call TRBD1 (6 bases). V was clipped by 6 bases and J by 3 bases, with 17 bases between them. The CDR3 sequence is 15 residues long. The V gene's germline CDR1 is MNHEY and CDR2 SVGAGI. CDR3 in amino acids: CASSLGGAADYGYTF. The CDR3 nucleotides are TGTGCCAGCAGCTTGGGGGGGGCGGCTGACTATGGCTACACCTTC.

This chain connects TRBV19 to TRBJ1-4; 8 nucleotides line up with TRBD1. The CDR3 spans 15 residues. The ends lost 5 bases at V and 4 bases at J; junction bases unmatched: 6. CDR1 is LNHDA and CDR2 is SQIVND in the germline V gene (reference sequence). CDR3 nucleotides: TGTGCCAGTAGTCCCCAGGGGGCACATAATGAAAAACTGTTTTTT. Protein: CASSPQGAHNEKLFF.

V and J are TRBV7-2 and TRBJ2-1, with D uncertain. V was pared by 0 bases and J by 5 bases, with 5 bases between. The CDR3 is made up of 13 amino acids. The germline V gene encodes CDR1 SGHTA and CDR2 FQGNSA. The CDR3 bases are TGTGCCAGCAGCTTAGCTCAGAACAATGAGCAGTTCTTC. This encodes CASSLAQNNEQFF.

The genes are TRBV7-6 and TRBJ2-1; 10 bases map to TRBD2. Looked up from germline, CDR1 is SGHVS and CDR2 is FNYEAQ. The CDR3 extends over 15 amino acids. Trimming cost V 1 base and J 8 bases; bases outside gene matches: 5. The CDR3, as DNA: TGTGCCAGCAGCTTAGGGGCTAGCGGGGGCGATGAGCAGTTCTTC. Translated: CASSLGASGGDEQFF.